The source of this TCR beta chain is a study of blood T cells in healthy people across ages. Study outcomes and limitations: A strong correlation was seen between TCR beta diversity and naive T cell percentage.

A sample-barcoded 5' primer and a J-beta primer mix were used in a second PCR of roughly 6 to 11 cycles. TCRdb passed the 5' RACE reads through MiXCR, listing each CDR3 protein once. The sample contains about 2 million distinct CDR3 sequences, around 50% of which appear only once. The germline V gene encodes CDR1 MDHEN and CDR2 SYDVKM. This CDR3 region has 17 residues. In regard to this clonotype: Its antigen remains unknown.

This TCR was sampled from a woman between 40 and 55 years old in good health. Material: blood. The chain uses TRBV28 and TRBJ2-4; 7 bases align to TRBD2. The J call may be mistaken, given a closer DNA end match to TRBJ2-7. The CDR3 bases are TGTGCCAGCAGCAATAGTCGGGGGGAACCCAAATCCTACGAGCAGTACTTC. Translation: CASSNSRGEPKSYEQYF.